This T cell receptor (beta chain) was identified during a study of T cells in women clearing cervical HPV infection. Across the study: Controls' single incident HPV16 infection cleared within 12 months without precancer. HLA type stays a possible confounder, typing being limited.

V lost 6 bases, J lost 0 bases, and 11 bases lay in between. CDR3 length: 14 residues. About this clone: The CDR3 goes on 3 residues after the read ends, and that part is filled in from the germline J gene.

immunoSEQ multiplex PCR used an average of 1200 ng genomic DNA. Assay: immunoSEQ multiplex PCR; the TCRdb copy retains only in-frame clones and omits some. The specimen's table records just over 20,000 clones. The V gene is TRBV12-3 or TRBV12-4, the J gene TRBJ2-5; tentatively, D is TRBD1 (6 bases). Sample: blood buffy coat. This TCR derives from a woman between 18 and 69 years old with a cervical HPV16 infection that either progressed to CIN3+ or cleared (not recorded which). The CDR3 here is CASSPTGYQETQYF. Partial CDR3 DNA: TGTGCCAGCAGCCCTACAGGGTACCAAGAGACC.